A selection of T cell receptor beta chains follows, all from one sample in a study of regulatory T cells in long-lasting Graves disease. TCRdb re-called the multiplex PCR reads through MiXCR, storing one row per CDR3 protein. The sample yields about 340,000 distinct CDR3 sequences, around a fifth seen once. The specimen was peripheral blood mononuclear cells (PBMCs), collected when the disease was refractory, from a patient treated with antithyroid drugs. The origin of the receptors is a female donor with Graves disease. CDR3s include the opening cysteine and the closing phenylalanine or tryptophan. D genes are given only for firm matches. Rows give clone size only sometimes, using once, few, many, or a class for an expanded clone.

CASSLGDRRNEKLFF	TGTGCCAGCAGCTTAGGGGACCGCCGGAATGAAAAACTGTTTTTT	TRBJ1-4	-	TRBV7-6	many
CAWSPSAGGSYEQYF	TGTGCCTGGAGCCCCTCAGCAGGGGGCAGTTACGAGCAGTACTTC	TRBJ2-7	TRBD1	TRBV30	-
CASRSPGQSYEQYF	TGCGCCAGCAGGTCCCCGGGACAGTCCTACGAGCAGTACTTC	TRBJ2-7	TRBD1	TRBV6-2/TRBV6-3	many
CSAKRLGEAEAFF	TGCAGTGCAAAGCGGTTGGGAGAAGCTGAAGCTTTCTTT	TRBJ1-1	-	TRBV20-1	many
CASSGEQGKGAHEKLFF	TGTGCCAGTAGTGGGGAACAGGGCAAAGGCGCCCATGAAAAACTGTTTTTT	TRBJ1-4	-	TRBV19	-
CASSPEEGSWETQYF	TGTGCCAGCAGTCCCGAGGAGGGGTCATGGGAGACCCAGTACTTC	TRBJ2-5	-	TRBV28	many
CASRPGGSYEQYF	TGTGCCAGCCGACCTGGAGGTTCCTACGAGCAGTACTTC	TRBJ2-7	-	TRBV27	many
CASSASGTGVQPQHF	TGTGCCAGCTCAGCTTCTGGGACAGGGGTACAGCCCCAGCATTTT	TRBJ1-5	TRBD1	TRBV18	-
CASSPKREAYEQYF	TGTGCCAGCTCACCAAAGCGGGAGGCCTACGAGCAGTACTTC	TRBJ2-7	TRBD2	TRBV18	few
CASSALGSGGYEQYF	TGTGCCAGCAGCGCACTAGGAAGTGGTGGCTACGAGCAGTACTTC	TRBJ2-7	-	TRBV9	once
CASSEVAGYGYTF	TGTGCCAGCAGTGAAGTCGCGGGATATGGCTACACCTTC	TRBJ1-2	-	TRBV2	many
CASSRDRDTGELFF	TGTGCCAGCAGCCGGGACAGGGACACCGGGGAGCTGTTTTTT	TRBJ2-2	TRBD1	TRBV18	many
CASSSLPNPGSYNSPLHF	TGTGCCAGCAGCTCCCTGCCAAACCCGGGCTCCTATAATTCACCCCTCCACTTT	TRBJ1-6	-	TRBV5-5	few
CASRKFTTNEKLFF	TGTGCCAGCAGGAAGTTTACAACTAATGAAAAACTGTTTTTT	TRBJ1-4	-	TRBV2	many
CASSIRDLNTEAFF	TGTGCCAGTAGTATCCGAGACCTTAACACTGAAGCTTTCTTT	TRBJ1-1	-	TRBV19	many